This TCR beta chain was found in a study of human T cells and chemical hapten exposure. This clonotype has a handful of counts. What it binds is not known. Sample time point: pre-sensitization, week 0. Treatment noted: therapeutic diphenylcyclopropenone sensitization with weekly scalp DPC. Blood collection happened ahead of applying each patch test. Study-level results: The number of TCRs above 1 in 1000 frequency did not change after DPC sensitization.

TCRdb re-derived calls from the RACE reads in MiXCR, one entry per CDR3 protein. Seen here are around 120,000 distinct CDR3 sequences, roughly 13% observed once, and the top ten hold around 2.8%. This CDR3 spans 16 amino acids. V shed 0 bases and J shed 0 bases, with 9 bases lying between them. Germline V gene sequence: CDR1 SGHRS, CDR2 YFSETQ. The receptor was isolated from a young woman with alopecia areata. Some clones in this sample may be carry-over from other donors' samples. Sequences were derived from whole blood, sampled in connection with sensitization to the hapten diphenylcyclopropenone (DPC). This sequence joins TRBV5-1 and TRBJ2-2; D unclear. CDR3 in DNA: TGCGCCAGCAGCTTGGCGGGTTTCGCGAACACCGGGGAGCTGTTTTTT. Translation: CASSLAGFANTGELFF. The full variable domain, completed using reference TRBV5-1 and TRBJ2-2, is KAGVTQTPRYLIKTRGQQVTLSCSPISGHRSVSWYQQTPGQGLQFLFEYFSETQRNKGNFPGRFSGRQFSNSRSEMNVSTLELGDSALYLCASSLAGFANTGELFFGEGSRLTVL.